This entry concerns a single TCR beta chain. Other DNA sequences within the sample encode an identical CDR3. This CDR3 region has 11 residues. Trimming removed 5 bases from V and 5 bases from J, with 7 bases in between. Germline V lookup: CDR1 MDHEN, CDR2 SYDVKM. This sample is drawn from a study of blood T cell repertoires in COVID-19. Study information: Whether acute or convalescent, the COVID-19 samples came from the United States, Italy and Spain. From T cells, B-cell-depleted T cells, or PBMCs came the material, which was cDNA or gDNA.

In the authors' methods: Estimation of nucleated cell counts relied on the amplification of reference gene primers. Sequencing was performed with immunoSEQ multiplex PCR; in TCRdb, only in-frame clones are kept and a portion is missing. The DNA was the basis for D and trimming; V, J and clone size are from that table. The sample has 300,000 to 400,000 clones, about four fifths seen once. The sequencing input was peripheral blood. The source is a young man with active or convalescent COVID-19. This chain links TRBV28 with TRBJ2-7; a possible D gene is TRBD2 (5 bases). The CDR3 sequence: CASSLRDEQYF. The CDR3 nucleotides read TGTGCCAGCAGTCTGAGGGACGAGCAGTACTTC.